Below, one T cell receptor beta chain is given with its context. The data stem from a study of T cells in Graves' hyperthyroidism and ophthalmopathy. Template material for amplifying TCR beta CDR3 regions consisted of RNA transcripts. The study used the HTBI primer set for a first-round RT-PCR of the TCR CDR3. Each CDR3 protein is one row after TCRdb ran MiXCR on the multiplex PCR reads. Altogether some 180,000 distinct CDR3 sequences are present, roughly 17% being singletons, with the ten largest covering approximately 56%. The origin of this receptor is a woman aged 45-59 years with Graves' hyperthyroidism. What was sequenced was blood.

The DNA of the CDR3 is TGTGCCAGCAGCTTAGGAAGGCAGCCCACAGATACGCAGTATTTT. Its protein is CASSLGRQPTDTQYF. The chain is built from TRBV7-6 and TRBJ2-3; D remains ambiguous. Germline CDR1 SGHVS, CDR2 FNYEAQ. The CDR3 consists of 15 residues. Trimming shortened V by 1 base and J by 2 bases, and 10 bases separated the two germline ends.